This TCR beta chain was recovered during a study of regulatory T cells in long-lasting Graves disease. At the level of the study: Patients met the persistent Graves' disease definition after over 5 years of antithyroid drugs with positive TSH receptor antibodies.

Time point: persistent/refractory GD, antithyroid drugs over 5 years with positive TRAb. After RNA was extracted from PBMCs, the TCR library was made from it. This clonotype appeared a few times. Its antigen is as yet unknown. The CDR3 is 12 residues long. The V gene end was trimmed by 6 bases and the J gene end by 10 bases; junction bases not matched to a gene: 7. The germline V gene has CDR1 SNHLY and CDR2 FYNNEI. Both iRepertoire HTBI primers and Arm-PCR of CDR3 regions were used to build the TCR beta libraries. TCRdb re-called the multiplex PCR reads with MiXCR, one entry per CDR3 protein. Of a few hundred thousand distinct CDR3 sequences in the sample, 20% to 30% were seen once. General study points: TCR diversity was lower in persistent Graves' patients than in newly diagnosed ones.

This sequence was found in a female donor with Graves disease. The sequencing here drew on peripheral blood mononuclear cells (PBMCs), taken when the disease was refractory, from a patient treated with antithyroid drugs. The chain recombines TRBV2 with TRBJ2-3, with 7 bases aligning to TRBD1. CDR3 DNA sequence: TGTGCCAGCAGAGGACAGGCCCTCTCGCAGTATTTT. Translation gives CASRGQALSQYF. Combining the CDR3 with reference TRBV2 and TRBJ2-3 gives the whole variable domain EPEVTQTPSHQVTQMGQEVILRCVPISNHLYFYWYRQILGQKVEFLVSFYNNEISEKSEIFDDQFSVERPDGSNFTLKIRSTKLEDSAMYFCASRGQALSQYFGPGTRLTVL.